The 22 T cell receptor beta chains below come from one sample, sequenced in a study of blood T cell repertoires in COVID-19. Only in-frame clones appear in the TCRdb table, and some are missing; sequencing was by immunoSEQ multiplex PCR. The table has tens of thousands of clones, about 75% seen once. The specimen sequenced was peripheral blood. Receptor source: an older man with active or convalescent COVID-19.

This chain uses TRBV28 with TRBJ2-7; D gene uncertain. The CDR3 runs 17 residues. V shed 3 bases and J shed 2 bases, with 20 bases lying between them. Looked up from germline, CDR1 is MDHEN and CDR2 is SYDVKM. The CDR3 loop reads CASSLNSLGLTTYEQYF. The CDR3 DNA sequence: TGTGCCAGCAGTTTGAACAGTTTAGGTCTAACAACCTACGAGCAGTACTTC.

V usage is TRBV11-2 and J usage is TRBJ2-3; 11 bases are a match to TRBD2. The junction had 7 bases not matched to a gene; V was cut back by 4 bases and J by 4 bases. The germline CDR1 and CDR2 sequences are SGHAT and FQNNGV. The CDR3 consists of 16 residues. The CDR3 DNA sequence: TGTGCCAGCAGCTCATACACTAGCGGGAGTGCAGATACGCAGTATTTT. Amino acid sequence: CASSSYTSGSADTQYF.

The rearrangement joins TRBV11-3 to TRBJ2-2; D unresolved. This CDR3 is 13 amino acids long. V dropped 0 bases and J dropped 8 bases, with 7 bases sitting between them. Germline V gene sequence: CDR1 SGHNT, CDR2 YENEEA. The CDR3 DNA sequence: TGTGCCAGCAGCTTAGATCTTAGAGGGGAGCTGTTTTTT. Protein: CASSLDLRGELFF. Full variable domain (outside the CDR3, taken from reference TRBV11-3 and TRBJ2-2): EAGVVQSPRYKIIEKKQPVAFWCNPISGHNTLYWYLQNLGQGPELLIRYENEEAVDDSQLPKDRFSAERLKGVDSTLKIQPAELGDSAVYLCASSLDLRGELFFGEGSRLTVL.

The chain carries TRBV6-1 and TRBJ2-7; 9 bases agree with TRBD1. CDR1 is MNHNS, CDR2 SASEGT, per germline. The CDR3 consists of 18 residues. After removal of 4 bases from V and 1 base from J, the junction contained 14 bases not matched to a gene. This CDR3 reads CASSVTGTGFSLSYEQYF. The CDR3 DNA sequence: TGTGCCAGCAGTGTAACCGGGACAGGGTTTTCTCTTTCCTACGAGCAGTACTTC.

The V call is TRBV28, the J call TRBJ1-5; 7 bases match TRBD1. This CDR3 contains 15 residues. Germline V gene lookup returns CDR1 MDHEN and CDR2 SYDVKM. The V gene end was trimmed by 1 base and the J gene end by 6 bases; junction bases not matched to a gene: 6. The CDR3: CASSLSDRVRQPQHF. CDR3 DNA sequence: TGTGCCAGCAGTTTATCCGACAGGGTTCGTCAGCCCCAGCATTTT.

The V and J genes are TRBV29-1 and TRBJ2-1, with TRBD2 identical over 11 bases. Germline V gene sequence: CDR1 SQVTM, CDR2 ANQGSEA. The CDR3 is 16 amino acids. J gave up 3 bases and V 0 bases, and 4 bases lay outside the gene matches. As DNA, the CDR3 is TGCAGCGTTGAAGACCCCCTAGCGGGAGGCTACAATGAGCAGTTCTTC. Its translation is CSVEDPLAGGYNEQFF.

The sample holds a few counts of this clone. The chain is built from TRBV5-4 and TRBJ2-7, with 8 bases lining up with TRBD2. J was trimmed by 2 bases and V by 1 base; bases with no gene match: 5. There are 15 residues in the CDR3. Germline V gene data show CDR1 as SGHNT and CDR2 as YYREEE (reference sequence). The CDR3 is CASSLSGSGTYEQYF. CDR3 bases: TGTGCCAGCAGCTTGAGCGGGAGTGGTACCTACGAGCAGTACTTC.

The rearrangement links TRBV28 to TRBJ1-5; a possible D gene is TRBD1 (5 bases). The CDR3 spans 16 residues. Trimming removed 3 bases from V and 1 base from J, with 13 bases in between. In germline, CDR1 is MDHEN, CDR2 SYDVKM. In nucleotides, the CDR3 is TGTGCCAGCAGTTTTTTCCAGGGCCAGAGCAATCAGCCCCAGCATTTT. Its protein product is CASSFFQGQSNQPQHF.

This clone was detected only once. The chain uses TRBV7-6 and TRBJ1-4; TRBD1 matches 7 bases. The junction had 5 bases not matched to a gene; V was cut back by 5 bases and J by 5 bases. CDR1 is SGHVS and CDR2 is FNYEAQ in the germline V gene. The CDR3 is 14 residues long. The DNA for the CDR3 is TGTGCCAGCAGCCGAGACAGGGCGAATGAAAAACTGTTTTTT. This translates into CASSRDRANEKLFF.

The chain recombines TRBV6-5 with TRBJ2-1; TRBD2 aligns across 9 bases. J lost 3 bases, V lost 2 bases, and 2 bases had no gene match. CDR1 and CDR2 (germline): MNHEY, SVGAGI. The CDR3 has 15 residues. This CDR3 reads CASSYQLAGYNEQFF. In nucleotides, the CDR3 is TGTGCCAGCAGTTACCAACTAGCGGGCTACAATGAGCAGTTCTTC.

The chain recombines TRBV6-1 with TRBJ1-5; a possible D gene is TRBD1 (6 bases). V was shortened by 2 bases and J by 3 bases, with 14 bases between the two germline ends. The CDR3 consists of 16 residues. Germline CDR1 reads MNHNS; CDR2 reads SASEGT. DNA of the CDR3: TGTGCCAGCAGTGAACGGAACAGGGCCCTCAATCAGCCCCAGCATTTT. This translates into CASSERNRALNQPQHF.

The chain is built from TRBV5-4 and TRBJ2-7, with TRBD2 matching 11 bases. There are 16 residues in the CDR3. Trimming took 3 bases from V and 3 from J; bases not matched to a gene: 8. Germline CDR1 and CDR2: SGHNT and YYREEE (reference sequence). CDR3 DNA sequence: TGTGCCAGCAGCTGGGGTGCCGGGACTAGCGGCTACGAGCAGTACTTC. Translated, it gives CASSWGAGTSGYEQYF.

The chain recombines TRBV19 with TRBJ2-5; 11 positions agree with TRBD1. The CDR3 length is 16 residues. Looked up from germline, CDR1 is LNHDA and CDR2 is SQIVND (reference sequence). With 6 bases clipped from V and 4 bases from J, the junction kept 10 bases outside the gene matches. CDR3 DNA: TGTGCCAGTAGCAATCCCGGACAGGGGGCTATAGAGACCCAGTACTTC. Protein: CASSNPGQGAIETQYF.

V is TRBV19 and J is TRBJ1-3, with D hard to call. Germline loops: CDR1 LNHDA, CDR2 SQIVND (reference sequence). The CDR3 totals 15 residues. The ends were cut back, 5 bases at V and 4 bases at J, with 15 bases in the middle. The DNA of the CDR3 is TGTGCCAGTAGTTTGCTGCCCGGTCGAGGAAACACCATATATTTT. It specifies CASSLLPGRGNTIYF. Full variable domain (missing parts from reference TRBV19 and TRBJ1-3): DGGITQSPKYLFRKEGQNVTLSCEQNLNHDAMYWYRQDPGQGLRLIYYSQIVNDFQKGDIAEGYSVSREKKESFPLTVTSAQKNPTAFYLCASSLLPGRGNTIYFGEGSWLTVV.

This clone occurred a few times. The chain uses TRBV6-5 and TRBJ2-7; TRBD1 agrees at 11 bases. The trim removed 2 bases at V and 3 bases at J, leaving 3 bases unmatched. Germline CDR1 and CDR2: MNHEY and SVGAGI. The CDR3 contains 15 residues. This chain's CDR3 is CASSYRGTGGYEQYF. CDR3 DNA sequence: TGTGCCAGCAGTTACCGCGGGACAGGGGGCTACGAGCAGTACTTC.

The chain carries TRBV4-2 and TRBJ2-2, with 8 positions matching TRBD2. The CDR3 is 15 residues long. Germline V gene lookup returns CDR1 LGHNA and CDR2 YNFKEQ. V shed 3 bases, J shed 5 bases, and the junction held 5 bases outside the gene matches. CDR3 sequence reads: CASSHPGLDTGELFF. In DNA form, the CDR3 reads TGTGCCAGCAGCCATCCGGGACTAGATACCGGGGAGCTGTTTTTT.

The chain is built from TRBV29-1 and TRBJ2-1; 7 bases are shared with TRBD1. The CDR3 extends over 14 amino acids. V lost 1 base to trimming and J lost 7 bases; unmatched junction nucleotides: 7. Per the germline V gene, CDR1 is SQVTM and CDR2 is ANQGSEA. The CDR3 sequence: CSVEGQTGANEQFF. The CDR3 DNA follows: TGCAGCGTTGAAGGCCAAACAGGGGCGAATGAGCAGTTCTTC.

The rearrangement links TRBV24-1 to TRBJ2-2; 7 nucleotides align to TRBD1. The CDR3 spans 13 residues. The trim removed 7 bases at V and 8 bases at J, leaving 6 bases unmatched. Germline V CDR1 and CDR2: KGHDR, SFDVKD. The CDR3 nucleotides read TGTGCCACCAGGCAGGGGGTTACGGGGGAGCTGTTTTTT. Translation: CATRQGVTGELFF.

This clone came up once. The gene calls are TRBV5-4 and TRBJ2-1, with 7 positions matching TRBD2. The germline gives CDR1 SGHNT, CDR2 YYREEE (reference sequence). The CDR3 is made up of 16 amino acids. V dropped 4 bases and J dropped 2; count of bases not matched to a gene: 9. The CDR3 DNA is TGTGCCAGCAGCCGGGCGGGGCGGGAGACCTACAATGAGCAGTTCTTC. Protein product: CASSRAGRETYNEQFF. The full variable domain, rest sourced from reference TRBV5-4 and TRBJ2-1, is ETGVTQSPTHLIKTRGQQVTLRCSSQSGHNTVSWYQQALGQGPQFIFQYYREEENGRGNFPPRFSGLQFPNYSSELNVNALELDDSALYLCASSRAGRETYNEQFFGPGTRLTVL.

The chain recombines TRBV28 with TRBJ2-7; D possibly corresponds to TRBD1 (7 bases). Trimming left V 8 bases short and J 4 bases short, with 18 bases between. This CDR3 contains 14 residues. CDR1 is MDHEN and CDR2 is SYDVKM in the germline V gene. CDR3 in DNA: TGTGCCAGCTTTTCAGGGCAGGGGGGTTACGAGCAGTACTTC. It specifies CASFSGQGGYEQYF.

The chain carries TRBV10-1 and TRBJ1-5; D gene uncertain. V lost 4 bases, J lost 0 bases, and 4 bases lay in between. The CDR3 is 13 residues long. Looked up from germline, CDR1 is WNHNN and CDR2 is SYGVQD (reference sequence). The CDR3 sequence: CASSAHSNQPQHF. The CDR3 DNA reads TGCGCCAGCAGTGCCCATAGCAATCAGCCCCAGCATTTT.

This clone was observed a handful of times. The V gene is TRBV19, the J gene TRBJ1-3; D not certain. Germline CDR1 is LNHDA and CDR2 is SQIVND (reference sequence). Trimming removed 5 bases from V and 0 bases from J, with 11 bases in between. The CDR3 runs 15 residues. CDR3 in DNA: TGTGCCAGTAGTGCCCGTGACTTCTCTGGAAACACCATATATTTT. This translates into CASSARDFSGNTIYF.